The T cell receptor (beta chain) described here comes from a study of tumor-infiltrating lymphocytes in primary liver carcinoma. The authors made TCR beta cDNA from about 500 ng total RNA with a constant-region primer. Slightly modified ARM-PCR, run as three nested multiplex PCR rounds, produced the TCR beta libraries. Each of the first two PCR rounds ran about 9 cycles with TRBV1-TRBV30 forward and C-beta reverse primers. TCRdb recomputed calls from the multiplex PCR reads with MiXCR, one row per CDR3 protein. The sample lists about 99,000 distinct CDR3 sequences, approximately 71% occurring once. Co-extraction of both nucleic acids (RNA and DNA) used roughly 19-33 mg of unsorted bulk tissue. The patients, who had chronic HBV infection, were treatment-naive (untreated). Germline-derived CDR1 and CDR2 are SGHAT and FQNNGV. Trimming left V 2 bases short and J 7 bases short, with 17 bases between. The CDR3 contains 15 residues.

This clonotype is judged large (0.1 to 1%). The rearrangement uses TRBV11-2 and TRBJ1-2, with D tentatively TRBD1 (6 bases). Input material: liver tumor tissue from sampling region 5. Subset of the sample: tumor region T5, tumor centre. The receptor's source is a woman aged 55-69 years with primary liver carcinoma and hepatitis B virus infection. In nucleotides, the CDR3 is TGTGCCAGCAGCTTAACAATACAGGGAGATGGTGGCTACACCTTC. Protein sequence: CASSLTIQGDGGYTF.